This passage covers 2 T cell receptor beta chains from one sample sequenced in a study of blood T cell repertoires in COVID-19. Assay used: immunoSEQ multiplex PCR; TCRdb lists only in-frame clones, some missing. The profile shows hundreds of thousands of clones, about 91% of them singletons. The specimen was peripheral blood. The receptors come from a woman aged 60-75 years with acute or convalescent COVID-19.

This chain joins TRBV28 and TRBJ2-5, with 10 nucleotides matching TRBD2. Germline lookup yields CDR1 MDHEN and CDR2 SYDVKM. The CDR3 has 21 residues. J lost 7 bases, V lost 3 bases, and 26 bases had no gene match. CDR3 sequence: CASSFTSTGTSVMGGFGTQYF. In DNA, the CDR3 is TGTGCCAGCAGTTTCACATCCACCGGGACTAGCGTGATGGGGGGTTTTGGGACCCAGTACTTC. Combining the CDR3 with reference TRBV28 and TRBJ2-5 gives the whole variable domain DVKVTQSSRYLVKRTGEKVFLECVQDMDHENMFWYRQDPGLGLRLIYFSYDVKMKEKGDIPEGYSVSREKKERFSLILESASTNQTSMYLCASSFTSTGTSVMGGFGTQYFGPGTRLLVL.

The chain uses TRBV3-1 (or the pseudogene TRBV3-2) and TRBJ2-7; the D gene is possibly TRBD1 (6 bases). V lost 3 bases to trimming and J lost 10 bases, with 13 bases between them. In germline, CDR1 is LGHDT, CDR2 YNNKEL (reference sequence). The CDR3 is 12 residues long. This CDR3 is CASSQPTGSQYF. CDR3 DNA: TGTGCCAGCAGCCAGCCTACAGGGTCCCAGTACTTC.